The clone carrying this T cell receptor (beta chain) was observed a handful of times. The sample comes from a study of blood T cells in healthy people across ages. For the second PCR, which ran for about 6 to 12 cycles, a sample-barcoded 5' primer and a J-beta primer mix were used. TCRdb re-derived calls from the 5' RACE reads in MiXCR, one entry per CDR3 protein. The sample contains fewer than 1.5 million distinct CDR3 sequences, 35% to 45% of which appear only once. V lost 8 bases, J lost 3 bases, and 5 bases stayed unmatched. This CDR3 has 13 amino acids. Germline V gene lookup returns CDR1 SGHVS and CDR2 FQNEAQ.

The sequence derives from a woman younger than 35 in good health. The chain couples TRBV7-8 to TRBJ2-3; 7 bases line up with TRBD2. The sequencing input was blood. In nucleotides, the CDR3 is TGTGCCAGCGGTGGCGGGGGAACAGATACGCAGTATTTT. Its translation: CASGGGGTDTQYF.